The rows below give T cell receptor beta chains drawn from one sample of a study of cytomegalovirus exposure and HLA in healthy donors. Clones were sequenced by immunoSEQ multiplex PCR, and TCRdb holds only the in-frame ones, with some missing. This sample's table reports about 40,000 clones. What was sequenced was PBMCs. Source of these receptors: a male donor in good health and CMV-seronegative. The CDR3 runs from the conserved cysteine through the conserved F or W. The D gene is left open where the match is weak.

j_call v_call d_call cdr3_nt cdr3_aa
TRBJ2-7 TRBV6-5 - TGTGCCAGCAGGATGGGGCCAGGGCCCTACGAGCAGTACTTC CASRMGPGPYEQYF
TRBJ1-5 TRBV19 - TGTGCCAGTAACGCGGACAGCTATAGCAATCAGCCCCAGCATTTT CASNADSYSNQPQHF
TRBJ2-1 TRBV5-1 TRBD1 TGCGCCAGCAGCTCCTGGACAGGGGACAATGAGCAGTTCTTC CASSSWTGDNEQFF
TRBJ1-6 TRBV28 TRBD1 TGTGCCAGCAGGAAAAGGACAGGTTATAATTCACCCCTCCACTTT CASRKRTGYNSPLHF
TRBJ2-3 TRBV7-9 - TGTGCCAGCAGCGAAATTGGGCTCCAGGACACAGATACGCAGTATTTT CASSEIGLQDTDTQYF
TRBJ2-2 TRBV4-2 - TGTGCCAGCAGCTCGACCCGGAGCGAAAGGGAGCTGTTTTTT CASSSTRSERELFF
TRBJ2-3 TRBV15 TRBD1 TGTGCCACCAGCAGATTTGGGGACAGGGCAACAGATACGCAGTATTTT CATSRFGDRATDTQYF
TRBJ1-2 TRBV5-1 - TGCGCCAGCAAAGCAACAGGCTCTTCGAACTATGGCTACACCTTC CASKATGSSNYGYTF
TRBJ1-2 TRBV2 - TGTGCCAGCAGTGAAGCGCGGGGGAGGGATGGCTACACCTTC CASSEARGRDGYTF
TRBJ1-5 TRBV15 - TGTGCCACCAGCAGAGATCGTCCCGGGAACAATCAGCCCCAGCATTTT CATSRDRPGNNQPQHF
TRBJ1-2 TRBV5-5 - TGTGCCAGCAGCTTGACGGACTATGGCTACACCTTC CASSLTDYGYTF
TRBJ1-4 TRBV4-1 TRBD1 TGCGCCAGCAGCCCTCCAGGACAGGGGGTTGAAAAACTGTTTTTT CASSPPGQGVEKLFF
TRBJ2-7 TRBV28 TRBD2 TGTGCCAGCAACTTATTTGGGGGGGACTACGAGCAGTACTTC CASNLFGGDYEQYF